The 18 T cell receptor beta chains presented below share a single source sample, sequenced in a study of beta chain features in type 1 diabetes. Study results and caveats: Patients with Type 1 diabetes showed moderately but significantly shorter TCRB CDR3s in all four CD4+ subsets.

Isolated RNA was reverse transcribed in full, so expressed TCRB transcripts were sequenced. Sequencing was performed with immunoSEQ multiplex PCR; in TCRdb, only in-frame clones are kept and a portion is missing. The table shows a few hundred thousand clones, with approximately 15% occurring only once. Their recognized antigens are unknown. Material for sequencing was naive CD4+ T cells from blood. The origin of the receptors is a man aged 18 to 35 with type 1 diabetes.

The rearrangement joins TRBV12-5 to TRBJ1-5; D may be TRBD1 (6 bases). CDR3 length: 15 amino acids. Germline assignment: CDR1 LGHNT and CDR2 FRNRAP. The V gene lost 7 bases and the J gene lost 5 bases, with 18 bases spanning the gap. DNA for the CDR3: TGTGCTAGTGCCTTAACAGGGAAGGGAGATCAGCCCCAGCATTTT. It codes for CASALTGKGDQPQHF.

The chain employs TRBV7-2 and TRBJ1-5, with no clear D. Trimming shortened V by 5 bases and J by 5 bases, and 10 bases separated the two germline ends. Germline CDR1 SGHTA, CDR2 FQGNSA. The CDR3 is 13 residues long. In DNA form, the CDR3 reads TGTGCCAGCAGCGGTAGGAGTGATCAGCCCCAGCATTTT. This codes for CASSGRSDQPQHF.

This sequence joins TRBV7-2 and TRBJ1-1; 7 bases align to TRBD1. There are 13 residues in the CDR3. CDR1 is SGHTA and CDR2 is FQGNSA in the germline V gene. Unmatched junction bases numbered 6, after V lost 6 bases and J lost 5 bases. The CDR3, as DNA: TGTGCCAGCAGACAGGGGTTTAAAACTGAAGCTTTCTTT. This encodes CASRQGFKTEAFF.

This clone was detected only a few times. J is TRBJ2-2 and V is TRBV4-3; D is perhaps TRBD1 (5 bases). This CDR3 has 13 amino acids. Trimming removed 1 base from V and 6 bases from J, with 6 bases in between. From germline, CDR1 is LGHNA and CDR2 YSLEER. The CDR3 DNA sequence: TGCGCCAGCAGCCAAGGGGGCCCCGGGGAGCTGTTTTTT. Translation: CASSQGGPGELFF.

This clone has a handful of counts. The V and J genes are TRBV9 and TRBJ2-2; 11 positions match TRBD2. The trim removed 2 bases at V and 5 bases at J, leaving 5 bases unmatched. The germline V gene has CDR1 SGDLS and CDR2 YYNGEE. The CDR3 extends over 16 amino acids. The CDR3 DNA reads as TGTGCCAGCAGCGTGACTAGCGGGGCACTTACCGGGGAGCTGTTTTTT. It translates to CASSVTSGALTGELFF.

This chain joins TRBV14 and TRBJ2-7; D perhaps matches TRBD2 (5 bases). Trimming removed 5 bases from V and 2 bases from J, with 16 bases in between. CDR1 and CDR2 from the germline V gene are SGHDN and FVKESK. The CDR3 length is 15 residues. CDR3 sequence: CASSNTYTSPYEQYF. The CDR3 nucleotides are TGTGCCAGCAGCAACACCTATACTAGTCCCTACGAGCAGTACTTC.

The chain uses TRBV9 and TRBJ2-7; 7 nucleotides match TRBD1. The CDR3 runs 12 residues. CDR1 and CDR2 (germline): SGDLS, YYNGEE. Trimming took 3 bases from V and 7 from J; bases not matched to a gene: 4. CDR3: CASSADRVEQYF. As DNA, the CDR3 is TGTGCCAGCAGCGCCGACAGGGTTGAGCAGTACTTC.

V is TRBV5-1 and J is TRBJ2-7; D might be TRBD2 (5 bases). Per the germline V gene, CDR1 is SGHRS and CDR2 is YFSETQ. This CDR3 has 16 amino acids. V dropped 0 bases and J dropped 6 bases, with 19 bases sitting between them. The chain's CDR3 is CASSLAGSQPPFEQYF. CDR3 nucleotides: TGCGCCAGCAGCTTGGCGGGGAGCCAGCCGCCTTTCGAGCAGTACTTC.

The genes are TRBV9 and TRBJ1-1; D remains ambiguous. The CDR3 is 15 amino acids. V gave up 4 bases and J gave up 2 bases, with 15 bases separating them. Germline V gene lookup returns CDR1 SGDLS and CDR2 YYNGEE. The CDR3 sequence: CASSSGLRRNTEAFF. The CDR3, as DNA: TGTGCCAGCAGCTCAGGACTGAGAAGAAACACTGAAGCTTTCTTT.

This clone has more than one count but fewer than ten. The genes are TRBV28 and TRBJ2-5; 14 positions match TRBD2. Unmatched junction bases numbered 4, after V lost 5 bases and J lost 2 bases. The CDR3 is 16 amino acids. Per germline, CDR1 MDHEN and CDR2 SYDVKM. The CDR3, as DNA: TGTGCCAGCAGTGTCGGGACTAGCGGGAGACAAGAGACCCAGTACTTC. Translated, it gives CASSVGTSGRQETQYF.

This clone was observed a few times. The chain has TRBV6-4 and TRBJ2-3; 7 positions match TRBD1. CDR1 and CDR2 from the germline V gene are MRHNA and SNTAGT. This CDR3 region has 13 residues. V was pared by 3 bases and J by 7 bases, with 4 bases of the junction left unmatched. The CDR3 region has the DNA TGTGCCAGCAGTGATGCAGGGGGAAATACGCAGTATTTT. Residues: CASSDAGGNTQYF.

There are a few counts of this clone. This sample also contains other DNA sequences that code for the same CDR3. V is TRBV7-9 and J is TRBJ1-5, with 7 bases that match TRBD1. CDR3 length: 14 residues. Looked up from germline, CDR1 is SEHNR and CDR2 is FQNEAQ (reference sequence). The ends lost 5 bases at V and 3 bases at J; junction bases unmatched: 4. CDR3: CASSRGQVNQPQHF. CDR3 sequence (DNA): TGTGCCAGCAGCCGTGGACAGGTCAATCAGCCCCAGCATTTT. Together with reference TRBV7-9 and TRBJ1-5, the CDR3 gives the full variable domain: DTGVSQNPRHKITKRGQNVTFRCDPISEHNRLYWYRQTLGQGPEFLTYFQNEAQLEKSRLLSDRFSAERPKGSFSTLEIQRTEQGDSAMYLCASSRGQVNQPQHFGDGTRLSIL.

The chain is built from TRBV10-3 and TRBJ2-5; the D gene is possibly TRBD1 (6 bases). This CDR3 has 15 amino acids. The germline gives CDR1 ENHRY, CDR2 SYGVKD. V dropped 3 bases and J dropped 2 bases, with 13 bases sitting between them. CDR3 residues: CAISDYGTQQETQYF. CDR3 in DNA: TGTGCCATCAGTGACTACGGGACACAGCAAGAGACCCAGTACTTC.

As DNA, the CDR3 is TGCAGCGTGGGACAGGGGGGAGAGACCCAGTACTTC. Protein product: CSVGQGGETQYF. The chain links TRBV29-1 to TRBJ2-5, with 11 bases aligning to TRBD1. CDR3 length: 12 residues. Germline assignment: CDR1 SQVTM and CDR2 ANQGSEA. J was trimmed by 4 bases and V by 6 bases; bases with no gene match: 1. Full variable domain (remainder filled in from reference TRBV29-1 and TRBJ2-5): SAVISQKPSRDICQRGTSLTIQCQVDSQVTMMFWYRQQPGQSLTLIATANQGSEATYESGFVIDKFPISRPNLTFSTLTVSNMSPEDSSIYLCSVGQGGETQYFGPGTRLLVL.

The V call is TRBV9, the J call TRBJ1-1; no firm D call. V was trimmed by 0 bases and J by 4 bases, leaving 10 bases between them. Germline values: CDR1 SGDLS, CDR2 YYNGEE. The CDR3 contains 14 residues. The CDR3 region has the DNA TGTGCCAGCAGCGTAGGCCAGGTAGGCACTGAAGCTTTCTTT. Translated, it gives CASSVGQVGTEAFF.

This clone occurred a few times. The chain couples TRBV28 to TRBJ2-1, with 11 bases that match TRBD2. This CDR3 has 16 amino acids. After removal of 7 bases from V and 1 base from J, the junction contained 6 bases not matched to a gene. Germline-derived CDR1 and CDR2 are MDHEN and SYDVKM. The chain's CDR3 is CASTSGLAVSYNEQFF. The CDR3 DNA sequence: TGTGCCAGCACCTCGGGACTAGCGGTATCCTACAATGAGCAGTTCTTC.

In this sample, this clone turned up a few times. The chain carries TRBV28 and TRBJ2-5; TRBD1 agrees at 7 bases. The CDR3 runs to 14 residues. V was pared by 7 bases and J by 4 bases, with 9 bases of the junction left unmatched. Per the germline V gene, CDR1 is MDHEN and CDR2 is SYDVKM. Here the CDR3 reads CASTEGAAGETQYF. The CDR3, as DNA: TGTGCCAGCACAGAGGGGGCGGCGGGAGAGACCCAGTACTTC.

The rearrangement links TRBV7-2 to TRBJ2-3; D uncertain. The germline gives CDR1 SGHTA, CDR2 FQGNSA. This CDR3 region has 12 residues. The V end was cut by 0 bases, the J end by 9 bases, with 7 bases between. This CDR3 is CASSLARATQYF. The CDR3 DNA reads TGTGCCAGCAGCTTAGCACGAGCGACGCAGTATTTT. Full variable domain (remainder filled in from reference TRBV7-2 and TRBJ2-3): GAGVSQSPSNKVTEKGKDVELRCDPISGHTALYWYRQSLGQGLEFLIYFQGNSAPDKSGLPSDRFSAERTGGSVSTLTIQRTQQEDSAVYLCASSLARATQYFGPGTRLTVL.